This TCR beta chain was identified in a study of T cell repertoires in cytomegalovirus infection. TCRdb used MiXCR to reprocess the reads, holding one entry per CDR3 protein. The sample consists of about 490,000 distinct CDR3 sequences, more than 20% of them appearing once. The receptor was derived from a human donor in good health (CMV status not recorded). Some clones in this sample may be carry-over from other donors' samples. The material sequenced was PBMCs.

CDR3 in DNA: TGTGCCACGCTTTATTGGGGGGCGGAGGCCCAGCATTTT. Translating it yields CATLYWGAEAQHF. J is TRBJ1-5 and V is TRBV6-1; a possible D gene is TRBD1 (6 bases). The germline V gene has CDR1 MNHNS and CDR2 SASEGT. Trimming left V 10 bases short and J 11 bases short, with 21 bases between. The CDR3 has 13 amino acids.